The 19 T cell receptor beta chains in this list originate from one sample, sequenced in a study of T-cell reconstitution after alpha-beta-depleted transplantation in children (dated by TCRdb to between 2015 and 2016). The treatment or condition label, as the study defines it: allogeneic hematopoietic cell transplantation with graft depleted of TCRalphabeta T cells and CD19 B cells. The library was generated by PCR. The run used an Illumina HiSeq 2500. TCR library preparation used molecular barcoding, with unique molecular identifiers applied to normalize quantification of the TCRbeta repertoire. TCRdb reanalyzed the raw reads on its own, using fastp at Q25 for trimming and MiXCR for clone calling, and kept in-frame beta chains. When rows share a CDR3 protein, they turn into one entry using the most common DNA and genes. This sample gives more than 200,000 distinct CDR3 sequences in total; roughly 23% of them show up just once. Together, the top ten hold approximately 2.5% of the sample.

Sequencing was performed on PBMCs, taken before TCRalphabeta/CD19-depleted stem cell transplant. Every receptor here comes from a girl aged 2 to 10 with Fanconi anemia, due to receive a stem cell transplant.

The rearrangement uses TRBV12-3 or TRBV12-4 and TRBJ2-5; TRBD2 is a possible D gene (6 bases). Trimming removed 5 bases at V and 5 bases at J, with 15 bases between. CDR3 length equals 14 residues. This CDR3 reads CASSLDYALETQYF. CDR3 nucleotide sequence: TGTGCCAGCAGTCTGGACTACGCTCTGGAGACCCAGTACTTC.

This clonotype was counted a few times. This chain uses TRBV7-3 with TRBJ2-1; a possible D gene is TRBD1 (5 bases). Germline values: CDR1 SGHTA, CDR2 FQGTGA. Trimming left V 5 bases short and J 0 bases short, with 11 bases between. CDR3 length equals 15 residues. The CDR3 DNA is TGTGCCAGCAGCCCAGGGTGGAGCTCCTACAATGAGCAGTTCTTC. It translates to CASSPGWSSYNEQFF.

This chain uses TRBV28 with TRBJ2-3; 7 nucleotides align to TRBD2. The CDR3 spans 16 residues. Germline V gene lookup returns CDR1 MDHEN and CDR2 SYDVKM. V lost 4 bases and J lost 2; bases outside the gene matches: 9. Written as DNA, the CDR3 is TGTGCCAGCAGTTCTTCCCGGGAGGACCTCACAGATACGCAGTATTTT. The encoded protein is CASSSSREDLTDTQYF.

The genes are TRBV6-2 or TRBV6-3 and TRBJ2-3; a weak D match, TRBD2 (6 bases). The CDR3 covers 14 residues. Trimming took 6 bases from V and 6 from J, leaving 16 bases between them. Germline CDR1 MNHEY, CDR2 SVGEGT. CDR3 DNA sequence: TGTGCCAGCAGAATGACTAGAATGGGCGATACGCAGTATTTT. Protein sequence: CASRMTRMGDTQYF.

The sample holds many counts of this clonotype. The chain employs TRBV6-5 and TRBJ2-5; D call uncertain. This CDR3 spans 16 amino acids. Trimming shortened V by 2 bases and J by 1 base, and 14 bases separated the two germline ends. Germline V gene data show CDR1 as MNHEY and CDR2 as SVGAGI. The CDR3 loop reads CASSYEVGRTQETQYF. Here the CDR3 DNA reads TGTGCCAGCAGTTACGAGGTTGGGCGGACCCAAGAGACCCAGTACTTC.

At least ten counts were recorded for this clonotype. CDR3 loop: CASSLDVGGGPQETQYF. The CDR3 DNA follows: TGTGCCAGCAGTTTAGACGTTGGCGGCGGTCCCCAAGAGACCCAGTACTTC. The chain joins TRBV28 to TRBJ2-5; unclear D gene. The germline V gene has CDR1 MDHEN and CDR2 SYDVKM. CDR3 length equals 17 residues. The V gene lost 2 bases and the J gene lost 1 base, with 17 bases spanning the gap.

Ten or more counts support this clonotype. J is TRBJ2-1 and V is TRBV20-1; TRBD1 is a possible D gene (5 bases). CDR3 length: 14 amino acids. Trimming removed 3 bases from V and 5 bases from J, with 14 bases in between. Germline assignment: CDR1 DFQATT and CDR2 SNEGSKA (reference sequence). CDR3 protein: CSASRAAGNNEQFF. CDR3 DNA sequence: TGCAGTGCTAGTCGGGCGGCAGGGAACAATGAGCAGTTCTTC.

This clonotype was detected ten times or more. The rearrangement links TRBV27 to TRBJ2-7; tentative D call: TRBD2 (5 bases). V was clipped by 6 bases and J by 2 bases, with 11 bases between them. This CDR3 has 13 amino acids. Germline CDR1 is MNHEY and CDR2 is SMNVEV (reference sequence). The CDR3 DNA reads as TGTGCCAGCAGCCAATACGGGACCTACGAGCAGTACTTC. Amino acids: CASSQYGTYEQYF.

This clonotype was detected ten times or more. The V call is TRBV29-1, the J call TRBJ2-1, with D possibly matching TRBD1 (8 bases). Germline V gives CDR1 SQVTM, CDR2 ANQGSEA. Trimming pared 8 bases from V and 2 bases from J, leaving 16 bases between. The CDR3 totals 14 residues. In nucleotides, the CDR3 is TGCAGCACTGCACAGGGGGGGACCTACAATGAGCAGTTCTTC. Translating gives CSTAQGGTYNEQFF.

The J gene is TRBJ2-5, the V gene TRBV20-1; D assignment may be TRBD1 or TRBD2 (5 bases each). V was clipped by 5 bases and J by 4 bases, with 17 bases between them. The CDR3 has 14 residues. The V gene's germline CDR1 is DFQATT and CDR2 SNEGSKA (reference sequence). The CDR3: CSASGRLVRETQYF. In DNA form, the CDR3 reads TGCAGTGCTTCGGGACGGCTGGTAAGAGAGACCCAGTACTTC.

This clonotype was seen more than once but under ten times. The V gene is TRBV21-1, the J gene TRBJ2-5; the table assigns TRBD1, which was not confirmed against the DNA. TRBV21-1 is recorded as a pseudogene. The CDR3 totals 14 residues. DNA for the CDR3: TGTGCCAGCAGCAAACTCCGACAGCAAGAGACCCAGTACTTC. This gives the protein CASSKLRQQETQYF.

V gene TRBV6-1 combines with J gene TRBJ2-1; TRBD2 agrees at 13 bases. The V gene end was trimmed by 8 bases and the J gene end by 8 bases; junction bases not matched to a gene: 12. This CDR3 contains 16 residues. CDR1 is MNHNS and CDR2 is SASEGT in the germline V gene. CDR3 DNA: TGTGCCAGCTCAAGGCCAACTAGCGGGAGGGTGGATGAGCAGTTCTTC. Its protein product is CASSRPTSGRVDEQFF.

There are many counts of this clonotype. The junction departs from germline at one end; a sequencing error may be responsible. The rearrangement links TRBV28 to TRBJ2-3, with 7 nucleotides matching TRBD1. CDR3 length: 13 residues. The germline V gene encodes CDR1 MDHEN and CDR2 SYDVKM. The CDR3 sequence: CASSLPRTGTQYF. CDR3 bases: TGTGCCAGCAGTTTACCGAGGACAGGTACGCAGTATTTT.

V is TRBV9 and J is TRBJ2-1; 9 nucleotides match TRBD2. The CDR3 has 15 residues. Trimming took 0 bases from V and 14 from J; bases not matched to a gene: 12. In germline, CDR1 is SGDLS, CDR2 YYNGEE. CDR3 in DNA: TGTGCCAGCAGCGTAGATCAGCGGGGGGCCAACCCCAAGTTCTTC. Its translation is CASSVDQRGANPKFF.

The rearrangement uses TRBV5-1 and TRBJ2-7; D is unclear. CDR1 is SGHRS and CDR2 is YFSETQ in the germline V gene. V lost 5 bases and J lost 0, with 15 bases in between. CDR3 size: 15 residues. The CDR3 region is CASRRTELSSYEQYF. DNA for the CDR3: TGCGCCAGCAGAAGGACGGAATTAAGCTCCTACGAGCAGTACTTC.

The V and J genes are TRBV4-1 and TRBJ2-1; 7 bases agree with TRBD2. Germline V lookup: CDR1 MGHRA, CDR2 YSYEKL. CDR3 length equals 15 residues. The junction had 9 bases not matched to a gene; V was cut back by 4 bases and J by 6 bases. CDR3 nucleotide sequence: TGCGCCAGCAGCCGCGACGGCGGGAGTCGCAATGAGCAGTTCTTC. Translation gives CASSRDGGSRNEQFF.

The rearrangement joins TRBV20-1 to TRBJ2-2; D may be TRBD1 (5 bases). V gave up 4 bases and J gave up 6 bases, with 12 bases separating them. CDR1 and CDR2 (germline): DFQATT, SNEGSKA (reference sequence). This CDR3 contains 13 residues. The CDR3 sequence: CSAISRRAGELFF. Written as DNA, the CDR3 is TGCAGTGCTATCTCTCGCAGGGCCGGGGAGCTGTTTTTT.

The CDR3 DNA sequence: TGCGCCAGCAGCATTACCAGGGGGCTTAACACTGAAGCTTTCTTT. This codes for CASSITRGLNTEAFF. This chain links TRBV5-1 with TRBJ1-1; 8 bases align to TRBD1. The CDR3 totals 15 residues. CDR1 and CDR2 (germline): SGHRS, YFSETQ. V was pared by 4 bases and J by 2 bases, with 7 bases of the junction left unmatched.

The chain combines TRBV5-6 with TRBJ2-7; D remains unclear. The CDR3 has 15 residues. CDR1 SGHDT and CDR2 YYEEEE come from the germline V gene. V dropped 4 bases and J dropped 3 bases, with 17 bases sitting between them. The CDR3 loop is CASSVTPSPYYEQYF. In nucleotides, the CDR3 is TGTGCCAGCAGCGTAACTCCAAGCCCTTACTACGAGCAGTACTTC.